The next 6 T cell receptor beta chains were all read from a single sample in a study of metastatic and nonmetastatic thyroid tumors. TCRdb reanalyzed the PCR reads via MiXCR. The sample lists roughly 16,000 clones; more than 15% were seen once. Before thyroid surgery, none of the patients had received any treatment. The sequencing input was blood. These receptors all stem from a female donor with papillary thyroid cancer or a benign thyroid nodule (not recorded which). Some clones in this sample may be carry-over from other donors' samples.

Sample share makes this clone medium-sized. The chain employs TRBV6-2 or TRBV6-3 and TRBJ1-2, with D unclear. CDR3 length: 15 amino acids. Trimming removed 6 bases from V and 0 bases from J, with 14 bases in between. CDR1 and CDR2 from the germline V gene are MNHEY and SVGEGT. The CDR3 loop is CASSQDGFSNYGYTF. In DNA, the CDR3 is TGTGCCAGCAGCCAGGACGGGTTCTCTAACTATGGCTACACCTTC.

This clone is medium-sized. The gene calls are TRBV6-1 and TRBJ2-1; maybe TRBD1 (5 bases). The germline V gene has CDR1 MNHNS and CDR2 SASEGT. V was trimmed by 8 bases and J by 0 bases, leaving 8 bases between them. This CDR3 contains 13 residues. The CDR3 DNA follows: TGTGCCAGCGGAGACAGCTCCTACAATGAGCAGTTCTTC. Amino acid sequence: CASGDSSYNEQFF.

Turning to this clone: Because the CDR3 is missing its conserved closing phenylalanine or tryptophan, this is likely a read error. The V and J genes are TRBV20-1 and TRBJ1-3; D is unclear. This CDR3 is 13 amino acids long. The germline gives CDR1 DFQATT, CDR2 SNEGSKA (reference sequence). The CDR3 sequence is CSASPNSGITIYV. In DNA, the CDR3 is TGCAGTGCTAGCCCCAACTCTGGAATCACCATATATGTT.

This clone showed up just a few times. The same CDR3 is also encoded by other DNA sequences in this sample. The rearrangement uses TRBV7-3 and TRBJ1-2; TRBD1 might be the D (6 bases). CDR3 length: 13 amino acids. V was trimmed by 1 base and J by 8 bases, leaving 11 bases between them. Germline V gene sequence: CDR1 SGHTA, CDR2 FQGTGA. The DNA for the CDR3 is TGTGCCAGCAGCTTAAGCACAGGGAAGGGCTACACCTTC. The encoded protein is CASSLSTGKGYTF.

At least ten counts were recorded for this clone. The chain employs TRBV3-1 and TRBJ2-3; 8 nucleotides line up with TRBD2. The germline V gene encodes CDR1 LGHDT and CDR2 YNNKEL (reference sequence). The CDR3 sequence is 16 residues long. With V trimmed by 7 bases and J by 8 bases, 17 bases remained unmatched. The CDR3 nucleotides are TGTGCCAGCACGCCGGGGGGGGCGGGAGGTCAGGGTACGCAGTATTTT. Its protein product is CASTPGGAGGQGTQYF.

On this clone itself: A much more abundant neighbour one base away suggests this may be a read error. Other DNA variants within this sample encode the same CDR3. The J gene is TRBJ2-3, the V gene TRBV18, with a tentative D call TRBD1 (6 bases). The CDR3 has 15 amino acids. The germline V gene encodes CDR1 KGHSH and CDR2 LQKENI. Trimming removed 5 bases at V and 0 bases at J, with 12 bases between. The CDR3 sequence: CASSRNGQSTDTQYF. CDR3 DNA: TGTGCCAGCTCAAGAAACGGACAGAGCACAGATACGCAGTATTTT.